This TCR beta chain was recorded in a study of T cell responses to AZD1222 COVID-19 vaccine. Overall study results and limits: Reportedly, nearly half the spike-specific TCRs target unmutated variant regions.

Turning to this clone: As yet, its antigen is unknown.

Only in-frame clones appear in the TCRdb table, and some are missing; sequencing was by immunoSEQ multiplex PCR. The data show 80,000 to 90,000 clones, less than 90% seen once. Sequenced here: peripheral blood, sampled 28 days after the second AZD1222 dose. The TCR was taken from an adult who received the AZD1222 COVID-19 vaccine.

In DNA form, the CDR3 reads TGTGCCAGCAGCCCTGGTCAGGACTATGGCTACACCTTC. It is translated as CASSPGQDYGYTF. The gene calls are TRBV5-5 and TRBJ1-2, with no clear D. Per the germline V gene, CDR1 is SGHKS and CDR2 is YYEKEE (reference sequence). This CDR3 is built from 13 residues. V lost 4 bases to trimming and J lost 3 bases, with 10 bases between them.